This entry is about one T cell receptor (beta chain). The target antigen is unknown. The junction shows a germline mismatch at one end, possibly a read error. The data stem from a study of cytomegalovirus exposure and HLA in healthy donors. The overall study: One earlier analysis, a look at about 179 million T cells, found more than 100 million unique TCR beta sequences.

Overall study findings and caveats: In a later analysis, V- and J-gene trimming of beta chains associated with a DCLRE1C missense variant, replicated independently.

This CDR3 has 13 residues. CDR1 is GTSNPN and CDR2 is SVGIG in the germline V gene (reference sequence). PCR employed 60 Vbeta and 13 Jbeta primers. Assay used: immunoSEQ multiplex PCR; TCRdb lists only in-frame clones, some missing. This table holds roughly 130,000 clones, approximately 80% found once. The chain employs TRBV30 and TRBJ2-4, with D unclear. Sequenced material: PBMCs. The source of this sequence is a male donor in good health and CMV-seronegative. CDR3 residues: CAWNGLKKNSQYF. The CDR3 nucleotides are TGTGCCTGGAATGGTTTGAAAAAAAACAGTCAGTACTTC.